This T cell receptor (beta chain) was captured by sequencing in a study of blood T cell repertoires in COVID-19. Per the germline V gene, CDR1 is SEHNR and CDR2 is FQNEAQ (reference sequence). V lost 11 bases and J lost 0, with 13 bases in between. The CDR3 contains 13 residues. TCRdb's table, derived via immunoSEQ multiplex PCR, lists solely in-frame clones and lacks some. Among 150,000 to 200,000 clones listed, about 93% were seen once. This clone was recorded only once. Sequencing was carried out using peripheral blood. The chain is built from TRBV7-9 and TRBJ1-1; D may be TRBD1 (5 bases). The TCR originated in a man aged 45-65 years with acute or convalescent COVID-19. DNA for the CDR3: TGTGCCCTTGAGAGACAGATGAACACTGAAGCTTTCTTT. It translates to CALERQMNTEAFF.